The rows below give T cell receptor beta chains drawn from one sample of a study of blood T cell repertoires in COVID-19. Assay used: immunoSEQ multiplex PCR; TCRdb lists only in-frame clones, some missing. The top ten hold roughly 8% of the sample, which has roughly 83,000 clones, around 86% seen once. Sample: peripheral blood. These TCRs come from an elderly man with active or convalescent COVID-19. Both conserved end residues are part of each CDR3. Each record gives: V gene, J gene, D gene, clone size, CDR3 protein, CDR3 DNA. D genes are given only for firm matches. Not every row has a clone size; where given, it reads once, few, many or a size class.

TRBV12-5	TRBJ2-1	.	once	CASGSGRGTPSYNEQFF	TGTGCTAGTGGTTCGGGCCGGGGGACTCCCTCCTACAATGAGCAGTTCTTC
TRBV18	TRBJ2-3	TRBD2	.	CASSPSLAGGEDTQYF	TGTGCCAGCTCACCCTCGCTAGCGGGAGGCGAAGATACGCAGTATTTT
TRBV20-1	TRBJ2-3	.	.	CSAQQGHTQYF	TGCAGTGCGCAACAGGGCCATACGCAGTATTTT
TRBV29-1	TRBJ1-1	.	.	CSAQDSQNTEAFF	TGCAGCGCCCAAGACAGTCAAAACACTGAAGCTTTCTTT
TRBV15	TRBJ2-1	TRBD1	.	CATSRDLGTGNNEQFF	TGTGCCACCAGCAGAGATCTTGGGACAGGGAACAATGAGCAGTTCTTC
TRBV6-5	TRBJ2-3	.	.	CASSKTGEGRNTQYF	TGTGCCAGCAGCAAGACAGGGGAGGGACGCAATACGCAGTATTTT
TRBV7-9	TRBJ1-1	.	.	CASSFTGSVTEAFF	TGTGCCAGCAGCTTTACAGGGTCGGTAACTGAAGCTTTCTTT
TRBV19	TRBJ2-2	.	.	CASSISRRRTNTGELFF	TGTGCCAGTAGTATCAGTAGGAGGCGAACCAACACCGGGGAGCTGTTTTTT
TRBV3-1/TRBV3-2	TRBJ2-2	.	once	CASSPYSGSGELFF	TGTGCCAGCAGCCCCTACAGCGGGTCCGGGGAGCTGTTTTTT
TRBV7-2	TRBJ2-1	.	.	CASSLALLYNEQFF	TGTGCCAGCAGCTTAGCTCTACTCTACAATGAGCAGTTCTTC
TRBV6-2/TRBV6-3	TRBJ1-1	.	.	CASSLGASTEAFF	TGTGCCAGCAGTTTGGGGGCAAGTACTGAAGCTTTCTTT
TRBV7-9	TRBJ2-1	TRBD2	.	CATRGPSGSRYYNEQFF	TGTGCCACTCGAGGTCCTAGCGGGAGCCGTTACTACAATGAGCAGTTCTTC
TRBV3-1/TRBV3-2	TRBJ2-4	.	.	CASSQDRRSGIQYF	TGTGCCAGCAGCCAAGATCGGCGTTCGGGCATTCAGTACTTC
TRBV7-8	TRBJ2-1	TRBD2	.	CASSLAGTSTYEQFF	TGTGCCAGCAGCTTAGCCGGGACTAGTACATATGAGCAGTTCTTC
TRBV6-5	TRBJ2-1	.	.	CASPPEGEQFF	TGTGCCAGCCCCCCCGAGGGTGAGCAGTTCTTC
TRBV7-2	TRBJ2-2	TRBD1	.	CASRPQGALNTGELFF	TGTGCCAGCAGACCACAGGGGGCCCTCAACACCGGGGAGCTGTTTTTT
TRBV6-6	TRBJ1-2	.	.	CASSSQGSYGYTF	TGTGCCAGCAGTTCTCAGGGGAGCTATGGCTACACCTTC
TRBV5-8	TRBJ2-1	.	.	CASSPGRNEQFF	TGTGCCAGCAGCCCGGGAAGGAATGAGCAGTTCTTC
TRBV7-9	TRBJ1-3	.	once	CASSLASSGNTIYF	TGTGCCAGCAGCCTAGCGAGTTCTGGAAACACCATATATTTT
TRBV7-9	TRBJ2-1	TRBD2	.	CASSHGTSGTVNEQFF	TGTGCCAGCAGCCACGGGACTAGCGGGACTGTGAATGAGCAGTTCTTC
TRBV7-2	TRBJ1-1	.	.	CASSGQGIRNTEAFF	TGTGCCAGCAGCGGGCAGGGAATCCGGAACACTGAAGCTTTCTTT
TRBV19	TRBJ1-3	.	.	CASSIRGATGNTIYF	TGTGCCAGTAGTATACGCGGGGCAACTGGAAACACCATATATTTT
TRBV19	TRBJ1-2	TRBD1	few	CASSPNPYRTGGVYGYTF	TGTGCCAGTAGTCCAAACCCCTACCGGACAGGGGGCGTCTATGGCTACACCTTC
TRBV19	TRBJ1-2	.	.	CASSIRPEASRYGYTF	TGTGCCAGTAGTATCCGACCAGAAGCCTCGCGGTATGGCTACACCTTC
TRBV5-6	TRBJ2-3	TRBD1	.	CASSLGTGAGDTQYF	TGTGCCAGCAGCTTAGGGACAGGAGCGGGTGATACGCAGTATTTT
TRBV19	TRBJ1-5	.	.	CASSMGQQPQHF	TGTGCCAGTAGTATGGGACAACAGCCCCAGCATTTT
TRBV28	TRBJ1-4	TRBD1	once	CASSLSPQRQGVRF	TGTGCCAGCAGTTTATCGCCCCAACGACAGGGGGTGAGGTTT
TRBV5-1	TRBJ1-1	.	.	CASSLDRMNTEAFF	TGCGCCAGCAGCTTGGACAGAATGAACACTGAAGCTTTCTTT
TRBV5-4	TRBJ2-4	TRBD1	.	CASSQQGVAKNIQYF	TGTGCCAGCAGCCAACAGGGGGTGGCCAAAAACATTCAGTACTTC
TRBV4-2	TRBJ1-5	TRBD1	once	CASSQTGTGSNQPQHF	TGTGCCAGCAGCCAGACCGGGACAGGAAGCAATCAGCCCCAGCATTTT
TRBV24-1	TRBJ1-5	TRBD1	.	CATSEPGGHQPQHF	TGTGCCACCAGTGAGCCAGGGGGCCATCAGCCCCAGCATTTT
TRBV2	TRBJ2-3	TRBD2	once	CASASGGFDTQYF	TGTGCCAGCGCTAGCGGGGGTTTCGATACGCAGTATTTT
TRBV7-9	TRBJ1-6	TRBD1	.	CASSRGQGFYNSPLHF	TGTGCCAGCAGTCGCGGACAGGGCTTCTATAATTCACCCCTCCACTTT
TRBV5-1	TRBJ1-2	.	.	CASSIGQNNGYTF	TGCGCCAGCAGTATCGGACAAAATAATGGCTACACCTTC
TRBV21-1	TRBJ1-1	.	.	CASSKGGPLNTEAFF	TGTGCCAGCAGCAAAGGAGGGCCCTTGAACACTGAAGCTTTCTTT
TRBV11-2	TRBJ2-3	TRBD2	few	CASSALLAATDTQYF	TGTGCCAGCAGCGCGTTACTAGCGGCCACAGATACGCAGTATTTT
TRBV7-9	TRBJ2-1	TRBD2	.	CASSSSGGVYNEQFF	TGTGCCAGCAGCTCGAGCGGGGGGGTTTACAATGAGCAGTTCTTC
TRBV28	TRBJ1-4	.	.	CASSLQGANEKLFF	TGTGCCAGCAGTCTACAGGGTGCAAATGAAAAACTGTTTTTT
TRBV29-1	TRBJ2-5	TRBD2	.	CSVAPGGRVEETQYF	TGCAGCGTTGCCCCGGGGGGGCGGGTGGAAGAGACCCAGTACTTC
TRBV7-2	TRBJ1-6	.	.	CASSPLWGGGRSPLHF	TGTGCCAGCAGCCCCCTCTGGGGCGGGGGGAGATCACCCCTCCACTTT
TRBV7-2	TRBJ2-6	.	.	CASSLAAITGANVLTF	TGTGCCAGCAGCTTAGCGGCAATTACTGGGGCCAACGTCCTGACTTTC
TRBV6-1	TRBJ2-2	TRBD1	.	CASSRYTGDTGELFF	TGTGCCAGCAGCCGATATACAGGGGACACCGGGGAGCTGTTTTTT
TRBV4-1	TRBJ2-5	.	.	CASSQGSSQETQYF	TGCGCCAGCAGCCAAGGAAGTAGTCAAGAGACCCAGTACTTC
TRBV6-6	TRBJ1-4	TRBD1	.	CASSWGTGSEKLFF	TGTGCCAGCAGTTGGGGGACAGGATCTGAAAAACTGTTTTTT
TRBV21-1	TRBJ1-4	.	.	CASSKDMGRGSEKLFF	TGTGCCAGCAGCAAAGATATGGGCAGGGGGAGTGAAAAACTGTTTTTT
TRBV5-1	TRBJ2-5	.	.	CASSFGVQETQYF	TGCGCCAGCAGCTTCGGGGTCCAAGAGACCCAGTACTTC
TRBV5-4	TRBJ1-2	.	.	CASSREGGRGYTF	TGTGCCAGCAGTCGGGAGGGAGGCCGTGGCTACACCTTC
TRBV6-6	TRBJ1-2	.	.	CATLPQGGGISYGYTF	TGTGCCACCCTCCCCCAGGGCGGCGGTATCAGCTATGGCTACACCTTC
TRBV30	TRBJ1-2	.	.	CAWSPGHSGYGYTF	TGTGCCTGGAGCCCAGGACATAGTGGCTATGGCTACACCTTC
TRBV18	TRBJ2-2	.	.	CASSPPNRGAGELFF	TGTGCCAGCTCACCACCGAATAGGGGTGCCGGGGAGCTGTTTTTT
TRBV3-1/TRBV3-2	TRBJ1-6	.	.	CASSQEYQGGSPLHF	TGTGCCAGCAGCCAAGAGTACCAGGGTGGATCACCCCTCCACTTT